This T cell receptor (beta chain) was found in a study of metastatic and nonmetastatic thyroid tumors. Before thyroid surgery, none of the patients had received any treatment. Trimming stripped 8 bases from V and 1 base from J, with 8 bases between. This CDR3 is built from 12 residues. The germline V gene has CDR1 MNHEY and CDR2 SMNVEV (reference sequence). Using MiXCR, TCRdb re-called clones from the PCR reads. The sample carries over 15,000 clones, about 33% recorded once. Material: tumor tissue. This clonotype was obtained from a female donor with papillary thyroid cancer or a benign thyroid nodule (not recorded which). Some clones in this sample may be carry-over from other donors' samples. The chain has TRBV27 and TRBJ1-1; D is undetermined. The CDR3 region is CASATQNTEAFF. CDR3 coding DNA: TGTGCCAGCGCTACACAGAACACTGAAGCTTTCTTT.